What follows is one T cell receptor beta chain and its context. Its specificity is unknown. The CDR3 is 12 residues long. V was trimmed by 7 bases and J by 9 bases, leaving 13 bases between them. Per the germline V gene, CDR1 is MNHEY and CDR2 is SVGAGI. The record originates from a study of cytomegalovirus exposure and HLA in healthy donors. Study findings and constraints: An Asian-associated ancestry cluster reportedly showed fewer N-insertions than the roughly 670-donor mean in a later analysis. The authors enumerated over 150 TCR beta chains as linked to cytomegalovirus. Researchers reported in a later analysis that common viral pathogens appeared linked to several top clusters.

The PCR used 60 Vbeta and 13 Jbeta primers. Some clones are missing from TCRdb's copy, which holds only in-frame ones; the method was immunoSEQ multiplex PCR. Of approximately 280,000 clones in the sample, roughly 90% were seen once. The source is a woman between 18 and 30 years old in good health and CMV-seronegative. This sequence joins TRBV6-5 and TRBJ1-5; D gene ambiguous. Sequenced input: PBMCs. CDR3 loop: CASNDPRGPQHF. As DNA, the CDR3 is TGTGCCAGCAATGATCCCCGGGGGCCCCAGCATTTT.